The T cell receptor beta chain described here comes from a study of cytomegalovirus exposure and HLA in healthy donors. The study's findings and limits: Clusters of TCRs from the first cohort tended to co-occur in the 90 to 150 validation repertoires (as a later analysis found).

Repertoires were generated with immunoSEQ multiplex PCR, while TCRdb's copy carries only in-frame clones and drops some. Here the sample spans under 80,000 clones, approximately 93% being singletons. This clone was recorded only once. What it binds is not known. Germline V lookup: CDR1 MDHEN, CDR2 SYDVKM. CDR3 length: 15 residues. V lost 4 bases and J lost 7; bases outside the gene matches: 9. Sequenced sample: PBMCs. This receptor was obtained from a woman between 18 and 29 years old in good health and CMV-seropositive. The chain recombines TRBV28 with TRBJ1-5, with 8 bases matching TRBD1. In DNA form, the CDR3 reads TGTGCCAGCAGTTCGGACAGGGCGACGGGGCAGCCCCAGCATTTT. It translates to CASSSDRATGQPQHF.